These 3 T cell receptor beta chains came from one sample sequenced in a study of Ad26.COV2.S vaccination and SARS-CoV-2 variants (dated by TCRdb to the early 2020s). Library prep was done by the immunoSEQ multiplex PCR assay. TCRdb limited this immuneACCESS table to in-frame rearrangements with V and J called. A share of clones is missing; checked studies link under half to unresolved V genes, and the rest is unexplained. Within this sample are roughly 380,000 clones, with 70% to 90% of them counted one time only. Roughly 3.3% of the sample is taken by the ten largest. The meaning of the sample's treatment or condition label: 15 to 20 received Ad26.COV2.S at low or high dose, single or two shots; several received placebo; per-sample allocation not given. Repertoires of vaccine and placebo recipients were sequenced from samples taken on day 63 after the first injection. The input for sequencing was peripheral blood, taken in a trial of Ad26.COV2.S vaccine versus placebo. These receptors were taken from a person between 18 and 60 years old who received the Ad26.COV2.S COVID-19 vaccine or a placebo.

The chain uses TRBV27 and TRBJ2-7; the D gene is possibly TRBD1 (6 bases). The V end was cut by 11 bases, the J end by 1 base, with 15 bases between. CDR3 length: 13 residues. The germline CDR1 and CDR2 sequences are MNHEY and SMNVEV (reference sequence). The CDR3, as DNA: TGTGCCCCAGAACCGAGGGGGTCCTACGAGCAGTACTTC. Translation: CAPEPRGSYEQYF.

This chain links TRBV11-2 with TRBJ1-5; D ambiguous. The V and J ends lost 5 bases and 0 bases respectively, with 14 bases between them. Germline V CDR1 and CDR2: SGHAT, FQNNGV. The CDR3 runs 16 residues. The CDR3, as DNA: TGTGCCAGCAGCCGGATACGTGGTCATAGCAATCAGCCCCAGCATTTT. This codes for CASSRIRGHSNQPQHF.

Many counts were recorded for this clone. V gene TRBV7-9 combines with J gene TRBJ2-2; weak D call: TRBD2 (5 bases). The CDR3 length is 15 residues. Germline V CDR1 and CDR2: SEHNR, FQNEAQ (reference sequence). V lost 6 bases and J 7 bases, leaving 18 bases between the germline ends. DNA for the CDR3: TGTGCCAGCAGGAATAAGAGGAGGCTTAGCGGGGAGCTGTTTTTT. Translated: CASRNKRRLSGELFF.